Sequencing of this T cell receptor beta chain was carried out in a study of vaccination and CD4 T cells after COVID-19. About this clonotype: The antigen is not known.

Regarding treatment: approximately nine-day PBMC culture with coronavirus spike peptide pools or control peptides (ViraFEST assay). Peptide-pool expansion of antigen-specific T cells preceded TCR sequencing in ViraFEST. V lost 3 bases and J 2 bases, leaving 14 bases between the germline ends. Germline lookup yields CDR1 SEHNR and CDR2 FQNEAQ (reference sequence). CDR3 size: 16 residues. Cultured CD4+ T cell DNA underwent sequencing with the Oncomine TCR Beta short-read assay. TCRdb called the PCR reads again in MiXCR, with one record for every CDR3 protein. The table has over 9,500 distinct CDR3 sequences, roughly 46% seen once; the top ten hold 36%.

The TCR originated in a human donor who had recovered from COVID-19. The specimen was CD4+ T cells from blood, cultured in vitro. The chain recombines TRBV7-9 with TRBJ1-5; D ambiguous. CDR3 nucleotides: TGTGCCAGCAGCTTCCAATCTTCGTCGGGCAATCAGCCCCAGCATTTT. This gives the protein CASSFQSSSGNQPQHF.